Each of the 19 T cell receptor beta chains below was sequenced from the same sample in a study of cytomegalovirus exposure and HLA in healthy donors. Researchers ran the PCR with 60 Vbeta and 13 Jbeta primers. TCRdb keeps only in-frame clones here, not all; method: immunoSEQ multiplex PCR. The sample lists 95,000 to 150,000 clones, 75% to 85% seen once, with roughly 9% in the top ten. The specimen was PBMCs. The receptors derive from a woman in her forties or fifties in good health and CMV-seropositive.

The CDR3 sequence: CASSPFTGTRYGNEQFF. CDR3 bases: TGTGCCAGCAGCCCGTTTACAGGGACTAGATATGGCAATGAGCAGTTCTTC. The chain uses TRBV4-2 and TRBJ2-1; the match to TRBD2 covers 8 bases. This CDR3 has 17 residues. V shed 4 bases, J shed 6 bases, and the junction held 14 bases outside the gene matches. Germline CDR1 and CDR2: LGHNA and YNFKEQ.

The V call is TRBV7-6, the J call TRBJ1-2, with 8 bases that match TRBD1. The CDR3 contains 17 residues. J was trimmed by 8 bases and V by 2 bases; bases with no gene match: 16. Looked up from germline, CDR1 is SGHVS and CDR2 is FNYEAQ. The CDR3 bases are TGTGCCAGCAGCTTACGCCCGACAGGGGTCGGTCTGGGGGGCTACACCTTC. Residues: CASSLRPTGVGLGGYTF.

The rearrangement uses TRBV5-6 and TRBJ2-7; D remains ambiguous. The CDR3 length is 15 residues. Germline V lookup: CDR1 SGHDT, CDR2 YYEEEE. V lost 4 bases and J 2 bases, leaving 16 bases between the germline ends. The DNA of the CDR3 is TGTGCCAGCAGCCCCCGCTCCGGGTCCCCCTACGAGCAGTACTTC. Protein product: CASSPRSGSPYEQYF. Filled out from reference TRBV5-6 and TRBJ2-7, the complete variable domain reads DAGVTQSPTHLIKTRGQQVTLRCSPKSGHDTVSWYQQALGQGPQFIFQYYEEEERQRGNFPDRFSGHQFPNYSSELNVNALLLGDSALYLCASSPRSGSPYEQYFGPGTRLTVT.

This clone was detected only a few times. The V call is TRBV5-1, the J call TRBJ1-2; 7 bases line up with TRBD1. CDR3 length: 14 amino acids. Germline V lookup: CDR1 SGHRS, CDR2 YFSETQ. Unmatched junction bases numbered 6, after V lost 7 bases and J lost 0 bases. The CDR3 region has the DNA TGCGCCAGCGGAGGGGACAGAACTAACTATGGCTACACCTTC. It yields the protein CASGGDRTNYGYTF.

The chain combines TRBV2 with TRBJ2-6, with D unclear. CDR1 SNHLY and CDR2 FYNNEI come from the germline V gene. Trimming took off 7 bases at V and 2 bases at J, with 15 bases between the two ends. This CDR3 has 16 residues. The CDR3: CASTTGVATGANVLTF. The CDR3, as DNA: TGTGCCAGCACGACCGGAGTGGCCACTGGGGCCAACGTCCTGACTTTC.

The V call is TRBV5-4, the J call TRBJ2-1, with 9 nucleotides matching TRBD2. V lost 0 bases, J lost 0 bases, and 4 bases stayed unmatched. Germline V gene sequence: CDR1 SGHNT, CDR2 YYREEE (reference sequence). This CDR3 contains 17 residues. The CDR3, as DNA: TGTGCCAGCAGCTTGGGTCCTAGCGGGATCTCCTACAATGAGCAGTTCTTC. Translation gives CASSLGPSGISYNEQFF.

The chain couples TRBV6-4 to TRBJ1-1, with no clear D. CDR1 and CDR2 from the germline V gene are MRHNA and SNTAGT. V was shortened by 4 bases and J by 0 bases, with 6 bases between the two germline ends. This CDR3 contains 13 residues. CDR3 nucleotides: TGTGCCAGCAGTGGTGAGATGAACACTGAAGCTTTCTTT. The encoded protein is CASSGEMNTEAFF.

The rearrangement links TRBV6-1 to TRBJ2-5; 7 bases map to TRBD1. Trimming removed 6 bases from V and 4 bases from J; junction bases left unmatched: 2. CDR1 is MNHNS, CDR2 SASEGT, per germline. The CDR3 is made up of 12 amino acids. The CDR3 DNA reads as TGTGCCAGCAGGACAGGGTTAGAGACCCAGTACTTC. Translation: CASRTGLETQYF.

This clone was detected only a few times. This chain joins TRBV7-8 and TRBJ2-7; D perhaps matches TRBD2 (6 bases). The CDR3 covers 14 residues. Deletions cut 5 bases from V and 2 bases from J, with 13 bases between. CDR1 and CDR2 from the germline V gene are SGHVS and FQNEAQ. The CDR3 here is CASSQGGSAYEQYF. The DNA of the CDR3 is TGTGCCAGCAGCCAGGGAGGATCGGCCTACGAGCAGTACTTC.

This clone showed up just once. The chain carries TRBV9 and TRBJ2-6, with D perhaps TRBD1 (6 bases). CDR3 length: 18 amino acids. Germline assignment: CDR1 SGDLS and CDR2 YYNGEE. V was clipped by 4 bases and J by 0 bases, with 17 bases between them. CDR3 amino acids: CASSTLTGSVSGANVLTF. CDR3 bases: TGTGCCAGCAGCACTTTGACAGGTTCCGTCTCTGGGGCCAACGTCCTGACTTTC. The complete variable domain, with remaining parts taken from reference TRBV9 and TRBJ2-6, reads DSGVTQTPKHLITATGQRVTLRCSPRSGDLSVYWYQQSLDQGLQFLIQYYNGEERAKGNILERFSAQQFPDLHSELNLSSLELGDSALYFCASSTLTGSVSGANVLTFGAGSRLTVL.

The chain employs TRBV4-1 and TRBJ1-5, with D tentatively TRBD1 (5 bases). Germline V gene data show CDR1 as MGHRA and CDR2 as YSYEKL. The CDR3 consists of 16 residues. V was cut by 4 bases and J by 4 bases, with 17 bases left in between. CDR3 bases: TGCGCCAGCAGCCGCGGGCGCGGGGGACGTAATCAGCCCCAGCATTTT. The encoded protein is CASSRGRGGRNQPQHF.

The chain recombines TRBV6-1 with TRBJ1-3, with 8 nucleotides matching TRBD1. Germline V gene sequence: CDR1 MNHNS, CDR2 SASEGT. The ends lost 6 bases at V and 1 base at J; junction bases unmatched: 5. The CDR3 sequence is 15 residues long. The CDR3 here is CASSVDRGSGNTIYF. DNA of the CDR3: TGTGCCAGCAGCGTCGACAGGGGATCTGGAAACACCATATATTTT.

The chain carries TRBV6-5 and TRBJ1-2, with 9 bases lining up with TRBD1. The CDR3 has 15 residues. The V and J ends lost 6 bases and 6 bases, in that order; junction bases with no gene match: 11. CDR1 MNHEY and CDR2 SVGAGI come from the germline V gene. The CDR3 loop reads CASRREQGAQNGYTF. The CDR3 nucleotides are TGTGCCAGCAGGAGAGAACAGGGGGCGCAGAATGGCTACACCTTC.

This clone was detected only a few times. The V call is TRBV4-1, the J call TRBJ1-1; no definite D call. Germline V gene lookup returns CDR1 MGHRA and CDR2 YSYEKL. This CDR3 is built from 13 residues. Trimming cost V 0 bases and J 10 bases, with 12 bases left between them. DNA of the CDR3: TGCGCCAGCAGCCAAGATAGTCGAGGGTCAGCTTTCTTT. This gives the protein CASSQDSRGSAFF.

The chain joins TRBV11-3 to TRBJ2-3, with 8 bases that match TRBD1. Germline V gives CDR1 SGHNT, CDR2 YENEEA. V shed 5 bases and J 0 bases; nucleotides not matched to a gene: 13. CDR3 length: 18 residues. As DNA, the CDR3 is TGTGCCAGCAGCGTTGGACAGGGTGGTACCTCTAGCACAGATACGCAGTATTTT. Its protein product is CASSVGQGGTSSTDTQYF.

This chain joins TRBV11-2 and TRBJ1-5, with D possibly matching TRBD1 (6 bases). Looked up from germline, CDR1 is SGHAT and CDR2 is FQNNGV. This CDR3 is 15 amino acids long. Between the trimmed V and J ends, which lost 2 bases and 3 bases, there was a span of 11 bases. CDR3 loop: CASSLTGTNNQPQHF. In DNA, the CDR3 is TGTGCCAGCAGCTTAACTGGGACAAACAATCAGCCCCAGCATTTT.

The chain carries TRBV10-1 and TRBJ1-1; no firm D call. V was pared by 7 bases and J by 1 base, with 13 bases between. CDR1 and CDR2 from the germline V gene are WNHNN and SYGVQD (reference sequence). The CDR3 has 14 residues. Here the CDR3 reads CASTFPLGNTEAFF. The DNA of the CDR3 is TGCGCCAGCACTTTCCCTCTAGGGAACACTGAAGCTTTCTTT.

The V and J genes are TRBV29-1 and TRBJ2-7; 9 bases are a match to TRBD2. CDR1 and CDR2 from the germline V gene are SQVTM and ANQGSEA. Trimming at V came to 4 bases and at J to 1 base, leaving 11 bases not matched to a gene. CDR3 length equals 16 residues. The CDR3 DNA follows: TGCAGCGTTGGGGGTAGCGGGAGTATTGCATCCTACGAGCAGTACTTC. This gives the protein CSVGGSGSIASYEQYF.

The chain uses TRBV4-1 and TRBJ1-1; 9 bases line up with TRBD1. The V gene's germline CDR1 is MGHRA and CDR2 YSYEKL. The trim removed 4 bases at V and 0 bases at J, leaving 12 bases unmatched. The CDR3 extends over 18 amino acids. The CDR3 protein is CASSPSGQGSRMNTEAFF. In nucleotides, the CDR3 is TGCGCCAGCAGCCCCTCGGGACAGGGTAGCAGGATGAACACTGAAGCTTTCTTT.